A selection of T cell receptor beta chains follows, all from one sample in a study of regulatory T cells in long-lasting Graves disease. TCRdb independently ran MiXCR on the multiplex PCR reads; one entry per CDR3 protein. The data contain 300,000 to 350,000 distinct CDR3 sequences, around 20% of them singletons. Here the sequenced sample was peripheral blood mononuclear cells (PBMCs), taken when the disease was refractory, from a patient treated with antithyroid drugs. These receptors were collected from a female donor with Graves disease. Each CDR3 is given with its conserved first and last residue. A D gene is named only where the DNA matches it firmly. The size entry is marked missing in some rows and otherwise reads once, few, many or a size class.

j_call clone_size d_call v_call cdr3_nt cdr3_aa
TRBJ2-7 NA NA TRBV15 TGTGCCACCAGCAGAGATAAGACGAGCTCCTACGAGCAGTACTTC CATSRDKTSSYEQYF
TRBJ2-1 NA TRBD2 TRBV24-1 TGTGCCACCAGTGATTTGTGGGTTGTGGGGGGGTACTACAATGAGCAGTTCTTC CATSDLWVVGGYYNEQFF
TRBJ1-2 NA TRBD1 TRBV20-1 TGCAGTGCGCCAGACAGGGGCAGGACCTATGGCTACACCTTC CSAPDRGRTYGYTF
TRBJ2-7 NA TRBD1 TRBV13 TGTGCCAGCAGCTTTATGGGGCAGGGGGCCTACGAGCAGTGCTTC CASSFMGQGAYEQCF
TRBJ1-2 many NA TRBV12-3/TRBV12-4 TGTGCCAGCAGTCCCGACCGGGCCGAGGGGTATGGCTACACCTTC CASSPDRAEGYGYTF
TRBJ2-2 NA NA TRBV3-1 TGTGCCAGCAGCCAAGAGTTTGGGGTGTACACCGGGGAGCTGTTTTTT CASSQEFGVYTGELFF
TRBJ2-2 NA NA TRBV6-1 TGTGCCAGCTCCTCAGGACCGGGAACCGAGGAGCTGTTTTTT CASSSGPGTEELFF
TRBJ2-2 few TRBD2 TRBV9 TGTGCCAGCAGCGTAGCTAGCGGGAACACCGGGGAGCTGTTTTTT CASSVASGNTGELFF
TRBJ1-5 many NA TRBV12-3/TRBV12-4 TGTGCCAGCAGTTTAGGGGGGACCCTAGGTGGCCAGCCCCAGCATTTT CASSLGGTLGGQPQHF
TRBJ2-5 many TRBD2 TRBV11-1 TGTGCCAGCAGCTTGGGAGCGGGGGTTCACCAAGAGACCCAGTACTTC CASSLGAGVHQETQYF
TRBJ1-2 many NA TRBV12-3/TRBV12-4 TGTGCCAGCACTCCCCCGGGGGCACCCGGGACGGGGGGCGGCTACACCTTC CASTPPGAPGTGGGYTF
TRBJ2-7 few NA TRBV18 TGTGCCAGCTCACCAAAGGCGGGGAGGAGCTCCTACGAGCAGTACTTC CASSPKAGRSSYEQYF
TRBJ2-5 many NA TRBV3-1 TGTGCCAGCAGCCAAGCGGTCCGGCAAGAGACCCAGTACTTC CASSQAVRQETQYF
TRBJ2-7 NA TRBD2 TRBV7-9 TGTGCCAGCAGCTTAACCCTAGCGGGAGTTCACGAGCAGTACTTC CASSLTLAGVHEQYF
TRBJ2-2 few NA TRBV28 TGTGCCAGCAGCCGATACGAACGCACCGGGGAGCTGTTTTTT CASSRYERTGELFF
TRBJ1-6 many NA TRBV6-5 TGTGCCAGCAGTTACTCTAGGGGACAACCCCTCCACTTT CASSYSRGQPLHF
TRBJ1-1 many NA TRBV12-3/TRBV12-4 TGTGCCAGCAGTTTATTACCCCGGGGTGACACTGAAGCTTTCTTT CASSLLPRGDTEAFF
TRBJ2-1 few TRBD2 TRBV13 TGTGCCAGCAGCATCCTTGGCGGGAGGGCCGTGAATGAGCAGTTCTTC CASSILGGRAVNEQFF
TRBJ1-2 many NA TRBV7-2 TGTGCCAGCAGCTTAGCCTTTGCCCTTAACTATGGCTACACCTTC CASSLAFALNYGYTF
TRBJ2-1 NA TRBD1 TRBV20-1 TGCAGTGCTAGAGATCAGGGGGACAGGGTATACAATGAGCAGTTCTTC CSARDQGDRVYNEQFF
TRBJ2-7 many TRBD1 TRBV30 TGTGCCTGCCACAGGGGGCCCGAGCAGTACTTC CACHRGPEQYF
TRBJ2-7 NA NA TRBV6-2/TRBV6-3 TGTGCCAGCAGCCCGGGGCTTGGGAGCTCCTACGAGCAGTACTTC CASSPGLGSSYEQYF
TRBJ2-7 many NA TRBV27 TGTGCCAGCAGTTCTCCCCCCGTCGAGCAGTACTTC CASSSPPVEQYF
TRBJ2-1 NA NA TRBV11-2 TGTGCCAGCAGCCCCCGCTCGAGGCACAATGAGCAGTTCTTC CASSPRSRHNEQFF
TRBJ1-5 many NA TRBV12-3/TRBV12-4 TGTGCCAGCAGTTTTGGGGAGAAAGGCAATCAGCCCCAGCATTTT CASSFGEKGNQPQHF
TRBJ2-2 few NA TRBV29-1 TGCAGCGTTCTGCTTGGCACCGGGGAGCTGTTTTTT CSVLLGTGELFF
TRBJ2-5 NA TRBD2 TRBV5-1 TGCGCCAGCAGCTGGGGACTAGCGGGAGTCGGAGAGACCCAGTACTTC CASSWGLAGVGETQYF
TRBJ2-5 few NA TRBV29-1 TGCAGCGTTGTGACCAGGGGGACCCAGTACTTC CSVVTRGTQYF
TRBJ2-1 NA NA TRBV28 TGTGCCAGCAGTTTATTCGCGGAGACCTACAATGAGCAGTTCTTC CASSLFAETYNEQFF
TRBJ1-5 NA TRBD1 TRBV19 TGTGCCAGCACACCAACAGGGGTCCTTCGCAATCAGCCCCAGCATTTT CASTPTGVLRNQPQHF
TRBJ2-3 NA TRBD1 TRBV28 TGTGCCAGCAGGGGACAGGGGGTAGCAGATACGCAGTATTTT CASRGQGVADTQYF
TRBJ2-1 few NA TRBV12-3/TRBV12-4 TGTGCCAGCAGTCCCCGATGGAGTGATGAGCAGTTCTTC CASSPRWSDEQFF
TRBJ2-4 many NA TRBV7-2 TGTGCCAGCAGCTTAGTGGAGGCCAAAAACATTCAGTACTTC CASSLVEAKNIQYF